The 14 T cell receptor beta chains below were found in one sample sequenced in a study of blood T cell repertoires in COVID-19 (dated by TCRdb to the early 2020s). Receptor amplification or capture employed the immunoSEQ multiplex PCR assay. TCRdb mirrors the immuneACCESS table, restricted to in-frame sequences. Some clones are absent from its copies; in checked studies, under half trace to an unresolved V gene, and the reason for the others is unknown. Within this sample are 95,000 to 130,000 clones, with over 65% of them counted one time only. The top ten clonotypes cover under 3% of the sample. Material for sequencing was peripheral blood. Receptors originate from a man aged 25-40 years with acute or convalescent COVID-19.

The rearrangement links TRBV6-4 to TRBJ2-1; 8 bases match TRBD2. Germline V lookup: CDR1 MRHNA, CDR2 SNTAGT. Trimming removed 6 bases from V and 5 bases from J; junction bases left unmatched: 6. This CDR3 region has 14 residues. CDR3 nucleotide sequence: TGTGCCAGCAGAAGGCTAGCGGGTAACAATGAGCAGTTCTTC. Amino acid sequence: CASRRLAGNNEQFF.

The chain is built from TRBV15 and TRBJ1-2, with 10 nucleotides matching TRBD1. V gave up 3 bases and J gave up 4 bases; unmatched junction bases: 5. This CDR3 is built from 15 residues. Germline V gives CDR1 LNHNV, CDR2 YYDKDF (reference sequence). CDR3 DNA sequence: TGTGCCACCAGCAGTCCAGGACAGGGGGTCTATGGCTACACCTTC. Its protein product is CATSSPGQGVYGYTF.

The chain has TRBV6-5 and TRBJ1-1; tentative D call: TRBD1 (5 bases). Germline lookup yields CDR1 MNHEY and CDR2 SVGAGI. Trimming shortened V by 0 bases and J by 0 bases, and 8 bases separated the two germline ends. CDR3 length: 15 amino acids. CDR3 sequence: CASSYSPGMNTEAFF. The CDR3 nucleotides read TGTGCCAGCAGTTACTCTCCAGGGATGAACACTGAAGCTTTCTTT.

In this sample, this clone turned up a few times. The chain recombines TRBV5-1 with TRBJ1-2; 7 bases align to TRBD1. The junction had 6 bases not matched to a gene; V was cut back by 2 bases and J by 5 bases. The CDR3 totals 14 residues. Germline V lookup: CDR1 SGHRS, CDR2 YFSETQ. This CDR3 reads CASSLGTEPYGYTF. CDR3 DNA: TGCGCCAGCAGCTTAGGGACAGAGCCTTATGGCTACACCTTC.

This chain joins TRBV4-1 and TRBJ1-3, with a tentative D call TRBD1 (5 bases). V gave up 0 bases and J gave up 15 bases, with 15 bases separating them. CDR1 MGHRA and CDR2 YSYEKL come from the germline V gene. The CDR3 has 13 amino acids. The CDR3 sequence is CASSQDISYGGYF. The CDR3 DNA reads TGCGCCAGCAGCCAAGATATAAGTTACGGGGGATATTTT.

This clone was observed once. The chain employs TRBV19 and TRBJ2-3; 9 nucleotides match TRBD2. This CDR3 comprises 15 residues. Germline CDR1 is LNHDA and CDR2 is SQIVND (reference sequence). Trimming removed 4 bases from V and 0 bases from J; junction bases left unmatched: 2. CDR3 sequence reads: CASSTSGVSTDTQYF. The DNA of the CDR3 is TGTGCCAGTAGTACTAGCGGGGTTAGCACAGATACGCAGTATTTT.

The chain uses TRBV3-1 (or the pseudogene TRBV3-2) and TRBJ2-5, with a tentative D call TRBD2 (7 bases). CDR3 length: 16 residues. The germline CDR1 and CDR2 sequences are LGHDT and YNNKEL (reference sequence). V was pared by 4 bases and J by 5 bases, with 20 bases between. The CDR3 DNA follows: TGTGCCAGCAGCCGGGACTCGGAGGGGGGGCTGGAGACCCAGTACTTC. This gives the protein CASSRDSEGGLETQYF.

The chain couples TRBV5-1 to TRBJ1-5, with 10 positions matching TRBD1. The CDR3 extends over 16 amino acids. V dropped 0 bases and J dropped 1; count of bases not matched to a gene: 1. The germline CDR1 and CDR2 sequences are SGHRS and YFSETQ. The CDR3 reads CASSLGDRGSNQPQHF. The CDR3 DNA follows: TGCGCCAGCAGCTTGGGGGACAGGGGCAGCAATCAGCCCCAGCATTTT.

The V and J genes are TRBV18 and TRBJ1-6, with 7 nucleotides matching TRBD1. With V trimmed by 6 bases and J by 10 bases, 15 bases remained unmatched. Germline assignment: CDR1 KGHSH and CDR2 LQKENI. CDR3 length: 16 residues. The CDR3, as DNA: TGTGCCAGCTCCGCCGAACAGGGGAGGACGGCGTCACCCCTCCACTTT. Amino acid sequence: CASSAEQGRTASPLHF.

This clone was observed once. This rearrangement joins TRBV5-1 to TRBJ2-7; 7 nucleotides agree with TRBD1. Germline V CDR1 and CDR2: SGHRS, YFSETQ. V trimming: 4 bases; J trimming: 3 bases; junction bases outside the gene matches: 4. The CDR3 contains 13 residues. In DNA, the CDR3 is TGCGCCAGCAGCGCCGGGACAGACTACGAGCAGTACTTC. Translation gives CASSAGTDYEQYF.

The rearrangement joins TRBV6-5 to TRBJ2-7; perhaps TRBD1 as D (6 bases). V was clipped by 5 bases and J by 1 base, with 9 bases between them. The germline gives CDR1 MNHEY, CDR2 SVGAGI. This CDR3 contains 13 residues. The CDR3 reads CASSNRASYEQYV. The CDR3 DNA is TGTGCCAGCAGTAACAGGGCGTCCTACGAGCAGTACGTC.

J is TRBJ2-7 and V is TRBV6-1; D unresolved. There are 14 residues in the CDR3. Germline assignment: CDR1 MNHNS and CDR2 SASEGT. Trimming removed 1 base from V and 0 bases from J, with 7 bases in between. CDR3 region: CASSEEISSYEQYV. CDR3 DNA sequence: TGTGCCAGCAGTGAAGAGATCAGCTCCTACGAGCAGTACGTC.

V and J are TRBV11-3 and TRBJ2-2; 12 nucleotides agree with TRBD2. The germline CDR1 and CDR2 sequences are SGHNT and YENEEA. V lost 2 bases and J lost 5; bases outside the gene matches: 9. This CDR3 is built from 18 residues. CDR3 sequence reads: CASSLLAGGPGGTGELFF. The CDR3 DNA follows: TGTGCCAGCAGCTTACTAGCGGGAGGGCCGGGCGGAACCGGGGAGCTGTTTTTT.

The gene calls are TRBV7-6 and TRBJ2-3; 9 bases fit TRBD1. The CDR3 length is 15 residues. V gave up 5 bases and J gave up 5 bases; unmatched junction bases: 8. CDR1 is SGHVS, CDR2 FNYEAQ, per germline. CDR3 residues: CASSQGQGVGDTQYF. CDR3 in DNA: TGTGCCAGCAGCCAGGGACAGGGAGTTGGAGATACGCAGTATTTT.